The subject of this entry is one TCR beta chain. Its antigen is currently unknown. Donors came from a validation cohort of over 100 subjects, distinct from the first 666-subject cohort. The sample comes from a study of cytomegalovirus exposure and HLA in healthy donors. Study background: The roughly 670 first-cohort repertoires shared a platform with the approximately 110 validation repertoires, as reported in a later analysis. Study-wide points: According to a subsequent analysis, TCR clusters from the first cohort were inclined to appear together in the roughly 110 validation repertoires. Published work reported that the classifier diagnosed cytomegalovirus status with high specificity and sensitivity.

Libraries were prepared by immunoSEQ multiplex PCR; TCRdb keeps only in-frame clonotypes and omits some of them. The repertoire includes about 160,000 clones, roughly 90% of them detected once, and roughly 4.2% sits in the top ten. The V and J ends lost 1 base and 0 bases, in that order; junction bases with no gene match: 3. Germline V lookup: CDR1 SEHNR, CDR2 FQNEAQ (reference sequence). This CDR3 contains 16 residues. The specimen was PBMCs. The chain links TRBV7-9 to TRBJ2-3; 8 bases line up with TRBD2. This TCR derives from a man aged 18 to 29 in good health and CMV-seropositive. The CDR3 region is CASSLGSSGSTDTQYF. The DNA of the CDR3 is TGTGCCAGCAGCTTAGGCTCTAGCGGGAGCACAGATACGCAGTATTTT.